These 5 T cell receptor beta chains were sequenced from one sample in a study of beta chain features in type 1 diabetes. Points from the study as a whole: There was a moderate but significant shortening of TCRB CDR3s in all four CD4+ subsets of Type 1 diabetes patients.

Sequencing targeted expressed TCRB transcripts, as all isolated RNA had been reverse transcribed. Data came from immunoSEQ multiplex PCR; TCRdb stores just in-frame clones and leaves some out. The profile shows roughly 350,000 clones, around 9.6% of them singletons. The antigens these receptors bind are not known. The sequenced material came from central memory CD4+ T cells from blood. Source of these receptors: a young man with type 1 diabetes.

This clone has just a few counts. The CDR3 reads CASRNDRGSTEAFF. For the CDR3, the DNA is TGTGCCAGCAGGAACGACAGGGGAAGCACTGAAGCTTTCTTT. The V gene is TRBV2, the J gene TRBJ1-1; 8 bases are a match to TRBD1. The J segment lost 4 bases and the V segment lost 6 bases, leaving 7 bases of the junction unmatched. Germline V gives CDR1 SNHLY, CDR2 FYNNEI. The CDR3 has 14 residues.

In its sample, this clone was seen a few times. The chain links TRBV2 to TRBJ1-6; D is uncertain. Germline V gives CDR1 SNHLY, CDR2 FYNNEI. V shed 1 base and J shed 7 bases, with 5 bases lying between them. The CDR3 runs 13 residues. The CDR3 coding sequence is TGTGCCAGCAGTGAAGAAGGAAATTCACCCCTCCACTTT. As protein: CASSEEGNSPLHF. The whole variable domain, filled in from reference TRBV2 and TRBJ1-6, reads EPEVTQTPSHQVTQMGQEVILRCVPISNHLYFYWYRQILGQKVEFLVSFYNNEISEKSEIFDDQFSVERPDGSNFTLKIRSTKLEDSAMYFCASSEEGNSPLHFGNGTRLTVT.

The chain has TRBV9 and TRBJ2-5, with D possibly matching TRBD2 (6 bases). The CDR3 covers 14 residues. CDR1 is SGDLS, CDR2 YYNGEE, per germline. Trimming took 6 bases from V and 1 from J, leaving 13 bases between them. Written as DNA, the CDR3 is TGTGCCAGCACCCCCGCGGGGACCCAAGAGACCCAGTACTTC. This translates into CASTPAGTQETQYF.

The gene calls are TRBV6-5 and TRBJ2-3, with D perhaps matching TRBD2 (6 bases). This CDR3 spans 13 amino acids. Trimming removed 11 bases from V and 1 base from J, with 13 bases in between. Germline V gene data show CDR1 as MNHEY and CDR2 as SVGAGI. CDR3 amino acids: CAARREGTDTQYF. The CDR3 DNA reads as TGTGCCGCCAGGCGGGAAGGCACAGATACGCAGTATTTT.

V gene TRBV11-2 combines with J gene TRBJ1-2; unclear D gene. This CDR3 contains 15 residues. Germline V gives CDR1 SGHAT, CDR2 FQNNGV. Trimming removed 5 bases from V and 6 bases from J, with 19 bases in between. The CDR3 DNA is TGTGCCAGCAGCACCGCAAACCCTCGTAGTGATGGCTACACCTTC. Amino acids: CASSTANPRSDGYTF.